The 11 T cell receptor beta chains below all came from one sample that was sequenced in a study of CD8 T cells in ankylosing spondylitis. MiXCR, run by TCRdb on the 5' RACE reads, gives a single entry per CDR3 protein. The sample lists 250,000 or so distinct CDR3 sequences, roughly a quarter seen once, with about 0.6% in the top ten. Sequenced input: blood, either unsorted or a sorted T cell fraction (not recorded which). The receptors come from a male donor with ankylosing spondylitis or in good health (not recorded which).

The chain uses TRBV24-1 and TRBJ2-6, with a possible D match to TRBD1 (5 bases). Trimming left V 4 bases short and J 2 bases short, with 11 bases between. The CDR3 has 16 residues. CDR1 is KGHDR and CDR2 is SFDVKD in the germline V gene. The CDR3: CATSDGSGTGANVLTF. The CDR3 DNA is TGTGCCACCAGTGACGGCTCAGGGACTGGGGCCAACGTCCTGACTTTC.

This clonotype was counted at least ten times. V gene TRBV29-1 combines with J gene TRBJ1-1; TRBD1 might be the D (6 bases). Trimming removed 7 bases from V and 6 bases from J, with 15 bases in between. The CDR3 covers 12 residues. Germline V lookup: CDR1 SQVTM, CDR2 ANQGSEA. The CDR3 nucleotides are TGCAGCGCCCCGGGGGCGGGGGCTGAAGCTTTCTTT. This sequence encodes CSAPGAGAEAFF.

The rearrangement links TRBV20-1 to TRBJ2-5; no reliable D call. CDR3 length: 13 amino acids. Germline V gene data show CDR1 as DFQATT and CDR2 as SNEGSKA (reference sequence). V shed 1 base and J shed 2 bases, with 8 bases lying between them. The CDR3: CSARGPEQETQYF. As DNA, the CDR3 is TGCAGTGCTAGAGGGCCTGAGCAAGAGACCCAGTACTTC.

This clonotype was counted only a few times. The chain uses TRBV15 and TRBJ2-5, with a weak D call TRBD2 (7 bases). There are 17 residues in the CDR3. Germline CDR1 LNHNV, CDR2 YYDKDF (reference sequence). V dropped 5 bases and J dropped 3 bases, with 22 bases sitting between them. The CDR3 region is CATSRLDAGAGKETQYF. CDR3 nucleotide sequence: TGTGCCACCAGCCGTTTGGATGCGGGGGCCGGAAAAGAGACCCAGTACTTC.

This clonotype was observed a few times. J is TRBJ2-3 and V is TRBV12-3 or TRBV12-4, with 9 bases identical to TRBD2. Germline trimming cut 10 bases from V and 5 bases from J; bases unmatched to any gene: 13. This CDR3 is built from 15 residues. CDR3 in amino acids: CATIPPRGGVDTQYF. The CDR3 region has the DNA TGTGCCACGATCCCTCCGCGGGGGGGTGTAGATACGCAGTATTTT.

This clonotype occurred a few times. The genes are TRBV10-3 and TRBJ2-1, with a possible D match to TRBD2 (5 bases). From germline, CDR1 is ENHRY and CDR2 SYGVKD. The CDR3 runs 15 residues. Trimming shortened V by 4 bases and J by 9 bases, and 19 bases separated the two germline ends. CDR3 nucleotides: TGTGCCATCAGTGGGTCGGACGGAAAGGAGGCTGAGCAGTTCTTC. It encodes CAISGSDGKEAEQFF.

This clonotype occurred a few times. The CDR3 reads CASSYAGTGVYNEQFF. In DNA, the CDR3 is TGTGCCAGCAGTTATGCCGGGACAGGGGTGTACAATGAGCAGTTCTTC. This chain uses TRBV6-5 with TRBJ2-1; 10 positions agree with TRBD1. V lost 3 bases to trimming and J lost 4 bases; unmatched junction nucleotides: 6. This CDR3 is 16 amino acids long. The V gene's germline CDR1 is MNHEY and CDR2 SVGAGI.

This clonotype was found a few times. The chain employs TRBV20-1 and TRBJ2-7; the D call may be TRBD1 or TRBD2 (5 bases each). From germline, CDR1 is DFQATT and CDR2 SNEGSKA (reference sequence). V dropped 0 bases and J dropped 3 bases, with 12 bases sitting between them. The CDR3 has 14 residues. The CDR3 spells CSARDPRGGYEQYF. CDR3 coding DNA: TGCAGTGCTAGAGATCCGCGTGGGGGCTACGAGCAGTACTTC.

The chain has TRBV20-1 and TRBJ2-2, with D hard to call. Trimming stripped 5 bases from V and 7 bases from J, with 14 bases between. Per the germline V gene, CDR1 is DFQATT and CDR2 is SNEGSKA (reference sequence). This CDR3 has 13 residues. The CDR3: CSALGPDGGELFF. The CDR3 nucleotides are TGCAGTGCTCTCGGACCCGACGGCGGGGAGCTGTTTTTT.

The J gene is TRBJ2-2, the V gene TRBV6-5, with D perhaps TRBD1 or TRBD2 (5 bases each). Germline CDR1 is MNHEY and CDR2 is SVGAGI. V lost 2 bases and J 0 bases, leaving 13 bases between the germline ends. The CDR3 is 17 amino acids. CDR3 protein: CASSYRGGRANTGELFF. The CDR3 region has the DNA TGTGCCAGCAGTTACCGAGGAGGCAGGGCGAACACCGGGGAGCTGTTTTTT.

The CDR3 reads CASSEGQGYNEQFF. The DNA of the CDR3 is TGTGCCAGCAGTGAGGGACAGGGGTACAATGAGCAGTTCTTC. V gene TRBV25-1 combines with J gene TRBJ2-1; TRBD1 aligns across 10 bases. This CDR3 contains 14 residues. Germline CDR1 reads MGHDK; CDR2 reads SYGVNS. V dropped 3 bases and J dropped 4; count of bases not matched to a gene: 0.